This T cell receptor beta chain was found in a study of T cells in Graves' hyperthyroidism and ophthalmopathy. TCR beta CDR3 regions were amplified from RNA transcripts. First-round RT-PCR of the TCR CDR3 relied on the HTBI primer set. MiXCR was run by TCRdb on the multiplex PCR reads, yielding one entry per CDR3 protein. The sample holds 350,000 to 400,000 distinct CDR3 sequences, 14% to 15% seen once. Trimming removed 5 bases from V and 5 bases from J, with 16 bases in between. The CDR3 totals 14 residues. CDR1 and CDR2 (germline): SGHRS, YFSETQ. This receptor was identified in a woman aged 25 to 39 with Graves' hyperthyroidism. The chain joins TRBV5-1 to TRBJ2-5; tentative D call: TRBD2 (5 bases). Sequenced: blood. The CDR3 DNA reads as TGCGCCAGCAGTTCCCACCGAGGGATGGAGACCCAGTACTTC. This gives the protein CASSSHRGMETQYF.